One and the same sample provided the 32 T cell receptor beta chains below, sequenced in a study of blood T cell repertoires in COVID-19. TCRdb's table, derived via immunoSEQ multiplex PCR, lists solely in-frame clones and lacks some. This table holds roughly 150,000 clones, around 81% found once. The sample consisted of peripheral blood. These TCRs come from a man aged 60-69 years with active or convalescent COVID-19.

About this clone: A read error may account for a junction end that differs from germline. This sequence joins TRBV6-1 and TRBJ2-7; perhaps TRBD1 as D (6 bases). The germline CDR1 and CDR2 sequences are MNHNS and SASEGT. This CDR3 is 13 amino acids long. Written as DNA, the CDR3 is TGTGCCAGCAGTGCCCTCGGGGACAACCCAGTACGCTTC. Translated: CASSALGDNPVRF.

The genes are TRBV7-9 and TRBJ2-1; 10 positions match TRBD2. In germline, CDR1 is SEHNR, CDR2 FQNEAQ (reference sequence). The CDR3 length is 16 residues. The junction had 10 bases not matched to a gene; V was cut back by 5 bases and J by 6 bases. The CDR3 sequence is CASSKEAGGILNEQFF. The CDR3 DNA reads TGTGCCAGCAGCAAAGAAGCGGGAGGGATCCTCAATGAGCAGTTCTTC.

The chain couples TRBV5-4 to TRBJ2-5; no clear D. The V end was cut by 0 bases, the J end by 5 bases, with 5 bases between. This CDR3 spans 12 amino acids. Germline lookup yields CDR1 SGHNT and CDR2 YYREEE (reference sequence). CDR3 region: CASSLGRETQYF. The CDR3 DNA reads TGTGCCAGCAGCTTGGGGCGGGAGACCCAGTACTTC.

This clone was seen just once. This chain connects TRBV9 to TRBJ1-1; D is unresolved. This CDR3 has 15 residues. CDR1 is SGDLS and CDR2 is YYNGEE in the germline V gene. Trimming stripped 0 bases from V and 0 bases from J, with 9 bases between. Written as DNA, the CDR3 is TGTGCCAGCAGCGTAGCGGGGTTCATGAACACTGAAGCTTTCTTT. Translated, it gives CASSVAGFMNTEAFF.

The chain combines TRBV5-1 with TRBJ1-1; D is possibly TRBD1 (6 bases). Trimming stripped 4 bases from V and 2 bases from J, with 9 bases between. The CDR3 extends over 13 amino acids. Germline V CDR1 and CDR2: SGHRS, YFSETQ. CDR3 sequence: CASSQQGNTEAFF. The CDR3 nucleotides are TGCGCCAGCAGCCAACAGGGTAACACTGAAGCTTTCTTT. The complete variable domain, with remaining parts taken from reference TRBV5-1 and TRBJ1-1, reads KAGVTQTPRYLIKTRGQQVTLSCSPISGHRSVSWYQQTPGQGLQFLFEYFSETQRNKGNFPGRFSGRQFSNSRSEMNVSTLELGDSALYLCASSQQGNTEAFFGQGTRLTVV.

V gene TRBV3-1 (or the pseudogene TRBV3-2) combines with J gene TRBJ2-7; TRBD2 aligns across 9 bases. Germline CDR1 LGHDT, CDR2 YNNKEL (reference sequence). This CDR3 is 17 amino acids long. Trimming at V came to 4 bases and at J to 2 bases, leaving 12 bases not matched to a gene. The CDR3 nucleotides read TGTGCCAGCAGCCGGTATCTGGCGGGAGGGATTGCCTACGAGCAGTACTTC. Translation: CASSRYLAGGIAYEQYF.

The chain uses TRBV5-1 and TRBJ1-4; TRBD1 matches 9 bases. The germline gives CDR1 SGHRS, CDR2 YFSETQ. The CDR3 length is 16 residues. V shed 4 bases, J shed 0 bases, and the junction held 4 bases outside the gene matches. As DNA, the CDR3 is TGCGCCAGCAGCATGGGACAGGGTGCAACTAATGAAAAACTGTTTTTT. Its translation is CASSMGQGATNEKLFF.

This clone showed up just once. The chain uses TRBV7-2 and TRBJ1-2, with 12 nucleotides matching TRBD1. V trimming: 6 bases; J trimming: 6 bases; junction bases outside the gene matches: 5. The CDR3 is 14 residues long. CDR1 SGHTA and CDR2 FQGNSA come from the germline V gene. The chain's CDR3 is CASRPGQGADGYTF. The CDR3, as DNA: TGTGCCAGCAGACCGGGACAGGGGGCGGATGGCTACACCTTC.

The V gene is TRBV10-1, the J gene TRBJ2-1, with 11 bases lining up with TRBD2. This CDR3 contains 15 residues. The junction had 4 bases not matched to a gene; V was cut back by 6 bases and J by 3 bases. CDR1 WNHNN and CDR2 SYGVQD come from the germline V gene (reference sequence). DNA of the CDR3: TGCGCCAGCAGCGTCGGGACTAGCGGCTACAATGAGCAGTTCTTC. This gives the protein CASSVGTSGYNEQFF.

The chain joins TRBV24-1 to TRBJ2-3, with 9 bases lining up with TRBD1. In germline, CDR1 is KGHDR, CDR2 SFDVKD. V shed 3 bases and J 2 bases; nucleotides not matched to a gene: 5. CDR3 size: 16 residues. This CDR3 reads CATSDAGQGSTDTQYF. The CDR3, as DNA: TGTGCCACCAGTGATGCGGGACAGGGTTCCACAGATACGCAGTATTTT.

J is TRBJ2-5 and V is TRBV5-1; D perhaps matches TRBD1 (6 bases). The CDR3 is 15 residues long. The germline CDR1 and CDR2 sequences are SGHRS and YFSETQ. V dropped 2 bases and J dropped 4 bases, with 15 bases sitting between them. The CDR3 DNA reads TGCGCCAGCAGCTTTGGAACAGGGATAGGAGAGACCCAGTACTTC. Protein sequence: CASSFGTGIGETQYF.

The V call is TRBV29-1, the J call TRBJ2-1; 9 bases map to TRBD2. Looked up from germline, CDR1 is SQVTM and CDR2 is ANQGSEA. Losses at the gene ends were 1 base for V and 4 bases for J; bases not matched to a gene: 5. The length of the CDR3 is 15 residues. The CDR3 reads CSVEGRAGGYNEQFF. The CDR3 DNA reads as TGCAGCGTTGAAGGCCGGGCGGGGGGGTACAATGAGCAGTTCTTC.

This clone occurred a few times. The J gene is TRBJ2-7, the V gene TRBV11-2, with D possibly matching TRBD2 (5 bases). This CDR3 region has 14 residues. V was pared by 5 bases and J by 0 bases, with 11 bases between. The germline V gene encodes CDR1 SGHAT and CDR2 FQNNGV. CDR3 DNA: TGTGCCAGCAGCCTCACTAGGCGCTCCTACGAGCAGTACTTC. Its translation is CASSLTRRSYEQYF. Together with reference TRBV11-2 and TRBJ2-7, the CDR3 gives the full variable domain: EAGVAQSPRYKIIEKRQSVAFWCNPISGHATLYWYQQILGQGPKLLIQFQNNGVVDDSQLPKDRFSAERLKGVDSTLKIQPAKLEDSAVYLCASSLTRRSYEQYFGPGTRLTVT.

The rearrangement uses TRBV6-5 and TRBJ2-6; the D is unclear. CDR1 MNHEY and CDR2 SVGAGI come from the germline V gene. CDR3 length: 14 amino acids. The V end lost 8 bases, the J end lost 0 bases, and 8 bases lay between the germline ends. The CDR3 sequence is CASGVFSGANVLTF. The CDR3 nucleotides are TGTGCCAGCGGAGTGTTCTCTGGGGCCAACGTCCTGACTTTC.

This clone has just one count. The genes are TRBV18 and TRBJ1-5; D gene uncertain. CDR1 and CDR2 (germline): KGHSH, LQKENI. The CDR3 length is 13 residues. V was shortened by 4 bases and J by 5 bases, with 9 bases between the two germline ends. CDR3 sequence: CASSLVEDQPQHF. The CDR3 coding sequence is TGTGCCAGCTCACTGGTCGAGGATCAGCCCCAGCATTTT.

V is TRBV3-1 (or the pseudogene TRBV3-2) and J is TRBJ2-5; the D is unclear. The CDR3 spans 16 residues. CDR1 and CDR2 (germline): LGHDT, YNNKEL (reference sequence). V lost 0 bases and J lost 5, with 16 bases in between. CDR3 in DNA: TGTGCCAGCAGCCAAGATCCGGGTGGAAGAGCCGAGACCCAGTACTTC. Its protein is CASSQDPGGRAETQYF.

The J gene is TRBJ2-3, the V gene TRBV5-1; 11 nucleotides align to TRBD2. Trimming took 4 bases from V and 4 from J; bases not matched to a gene: 8. Germline CDR1 is SGHRS and CDR2 is YFSETQ. The length of the CDR3 is 16 residues. CDR3 sequence (DNA): TGCGCCAGCAGCGTAGCACTAGCGGGGGTGCCAGATACGCAGTATTTT. Its translation: CASSVALAGVPDTQYF.

This sequence joins TRBV5-1 and TRBJ2-5; 10 bases line up with TRBD2. CDR1 and CDR2 (germline): SGHRS, YFSETQ. The CDR3 spans 17 residues. V lost 3 bases to trimming and J lost 1 base; unmatched junction nucleotides: 9. The CDR3 protein is CASSSPTSGATQETQYF. The CDR3 nucleotides read TGCGCCAGCAGCTCCCCTACTAGCGGGGCGACCCAAGAGACCCAGTACTTC.

The V and J genes are TRBV2 and TRBJ1-2; D is ambiguous. CDR1 and CDR2 from the germline V gene are SNHLY and FYNNEI. V lost 6 bases and J lost 6, with 17 bases in between. There are 14 residues in the CDR3. The CDR3 coding sequence is TGTGCCAGCAGACAGCTACGGCAGCTGGATGGCTACACCTTC. It specifies CASRQLRQLDGYTF. Looking up the rest from reference TRBV2 and TRBJ1-2 gives the full variable domain: EPEVTQTPSHQVTQMGQEVILRCVPISNHLYFYWYRQILGQKVEFLVSFYNNEISEKSEIFDDQFSVERPDGSNFTLKIRSTKLEDSAMYFCASRQLRQLDGYTFGSGTRLTVV.

The gene calls are TRBV19 and TRBJ1-4; possible D gene TRBD1, 5 bases. Germline V gene sequence: CDR1 LNHDA, CDR2 SQIVND (reference sequence). Deletions cut 7 bases from V and 7 bases from J, with 22 bases between. The CDR3 extends over 16 amino acids. CDR3 sequence reads: CASTTGVAGRFEKLFF. The CDR3 region has the DNA TGTGCCAGTACCACCGGGGTCGCGGGGCGTTTTGAAAAACTGTTTTTT.

This chain links TRBV3-1 (or the pseudogene TRBV3-2) with TRBJ2-2; D remains ambiguous. Germline CDR1 LGHDT, CDR2 YNNKEL (reference sequence). The V and J ends lost 4 bases and 4 bases respectively, with 16 bases between them. The CDR3 runs 16 residues. The CDR3 DNA reads as TGTGCCAGCAGCCTTATGAACACCGATCCCACCGGGGAGCTGTTTTTT. It is translated as CASSLMNTDPTGELFF.

The genes are TRBV19 and TRBJ1-5; possibly TRBD1 for D (6 bases). Germline V gene lookup returns CDR1 LNHDA and CDR2 SQIVND (reference sequence). The CDR3 is 21 amino acids. Trimming shortened V by 3 bases and J by 0 bases, and 27 bases separated the two germline ends. The CDR3 DNA sequence: TGTGCCAGTAGTATTTGGGAGTTCGACAGGACGATGACCTATAGCAATCAGCCCCAGCATTTT. It codes for CASSIWEFDRTMTYSNQPQHF.

This chain joins TRBV7-9 and TRBJ2-7; D may be TRBD1 (5 bases). Per germline, CDR1 SEHNR and CDR2 FQNEAQ (reference sequence). The CDR3 spans 14 residues. Trimming removed 1 base at V and 7 bases at J, with 14 bases between. The CDR3 sequence: CASSLVAGIMEQYF. CDR3 DNA: TGTGCCAGCAGCTTAGTCGCAGGGATAATGGAGCAGTACTTC.

This clone has a single count. V gene TRBV2 combines with J gene TRBJ2-4; 7 bases agree with TRBD2. The CDR3 loop spans 13 amino acids. V was pared by 3 bases and J by 6 bases, with 2 bases of the junction left unmatched. Per the germline V gene, CDR1 is SNHLY and CDR2 is FYNNEI. CDR3: CASSDGRTNIQYF. For the CDR3, the DNA is TGTGCCAGCAGTGACGGGAGGACAAACATTCAGTACTTC.

Concerning this clone: The sample carries other DNA sequences with the same CDR3. This chain connects TRBV5-1 to TRBJ2-1; tentative D call: TRBD2 (5 bases). V was trimmed by 0 bases and J by 4 bases, leaving 14 bases between them. Germline V gene lookup returns CDR1 SGHRS and CDR2 YFSETQ. The length of the CDR3 is 16 residues. The CDR3 loop is CASSLALASSYNEQFF. The CDR3 nucleotides are TGCGCCAGCAGCTTGGCCCTGGCTAGCTCATACAATGAGCAGTTCTTC.

As DNA, the CDR3 is TGTGCCAGTAGTACCCCTGGAACGAGGGCCGCCACTGAAGCTTTCTTT. Amino acids: CASSTPGTRAATEAFF. The chain couples TRBV19 to TRBJ1-1; D gene uncertain. Germline CDR1 reads LNHDA; CDR2 reads SQIVND (reference sequence). V dropped 4 bases and J dropped 4 bases, with 19 bases sitting between them. The CDR3 extends over 16 amino acids.

The chain employs TRBV6-5 and TRBJ2-5; TRBD1 is a possible D gene (6 bases). Germline V lookup: CDR1 MNHEY, CDR2 SVGAGI. The V end was cut by 6 bases, the J end by 0 bases, with 14 bases between. The CDR3 is 15 residues long. DNA for the CDR3: TGTGCCAGCAGGAATCGGGACACCTACCAAGAGACCCAGTACTTC. Protein sequence: CASRNRDTYQETQYF.

This rearrangement joins TRBV11-2 to TRBJ2-1; 7 nucleotides align to TRBD2. Germline assignment: CDR1 SGHAT and CDR2 FQNNGV. The CDR3 runs to 14 residues. Trimming at V came to 2 bases and at J to 7 bases, leaving 5 bases not matched to a gene. The CDR3 coding sequence is TGTGCCAGCAGCTTAATAGGGAGGGGAAATGAGCAGTTCTTC. Amino acids: CASSLIGRGNEQFF.

The chain has TRBV6-4 and TRBJ2-2; weak D call: TRBD1 (5 bases). V was cut by 6 bases and J by 4 bases, with 9 bases left in between. Germline V gene sequence: CDR1 MRHNA, CDR2 SNTAGT. This CDR3 is built from 13 residues. The CDR3: CASRQGGTGELFF. Written as DNA, the CDR3 is TGTGCCAGCAGGCAGGGTGGCACCGGGGAGCTGTTTTTT.

The chain couples TRBV7-9 to TRBJ1-1; D is perhaps TRBD1 (6 bases). This CDR3 comprises 13 residues. Germline-derived CDR1 and CDR2 are SEHNR and FQNEAQ (reference sequence). Trimming removed 1 base at V and 11 bases at J, with 14 bases between. CDR3 region: CASSLDRALEAFF. In nucleotides, the CDR3 is TGTGCCAGCAGCTTAGACAGGGCCCTTGAGGCTTTCTTT.

V usage is TRBV2 and J usage is TRBJ1-1; D gene ambiguous. Germline CDR1 SNHLY, CDR2 FYNNEI. Trimming removed 11 bases from V and 4 bases from J, with 14 bases in between. The CDR3 sequence is 12 residues long. CDR3 in DNA: TGTGCCGCGCGAGAGGTAGGCACTGAAGCTTTCTTT. The encoded protein is CAAREVGTEAFF.

The chain recombines TRBV3-1 (or the pseudogene TRBV3-2) with TRBJ1-4; 12 bases align to TRBD1. Per germline, CDR1 LGHDT and CDR2 YNNKEL (reference sequence). This CDR3 is built from 15 residues. J was trimmed by 8 bases and V by 3 bases; bases with no gene match: 4. CDR3 region: CASSQGQGAGEKLFF. As DNA, the CDR3 is TGTGCCAGCAGCCAGGGACAGGGGGCAGGGGAAAAACTGTTTTTT.